This entry describes one TCR beta chain. Its matching antigen is unknown. This specimen belongs to a study of beta chain features in type 1 diabetes. In the study overall: Summed over all samples, the examined sorted cells came to 85 million to 140 million.

Expressed TCRB transcripts got sequenced, as all isolated RNA was reverse transcribed. The table came from immunoSEQ multiplex PCR; TCRdb's copy has only in-frame clones and leaves some out. This sample has about 270,000 clones; around an eighth occur once, and the top ten carry 0.017%. Whole-study findings and limits: Moderate yet significant TCRB CDR3 shortening was seen in Type 1 diabetes patients in all four CD4+ subsets. Possibly, sequencing cDNA over-represented cells that had high TCR expression levels. The VDJ junctions of type 1 diabetes patients carried fewer insertions and more deletions.

The clonotype comes from a man younger than 45 with type 1 diabetes. Sequencing was done on a sample of naive CD4+ T cells from blood.

CDR3 loop: CAWSVLGTNTGELFF. In DNA form, the CDR3 reads TGTGCCTGGAGTGTACTCGGGACAAACACCGGGGAGCTGTTTTTT. The chain recombines TRBV30 with TRBJ2-2; possibly TRBD1 for D (6 bases). Germline V CDR1 and CDR2: GTSNPN, SVGIG (reference sequence). This CDR3 is built from 15 residues. Trimming shortened V by 0 bases and J by 2 bases, and 10 bases separated the two germline ends.